The next 7 T cell receptor beta chains were all read from a single sample in a study of T cell responses to AZD1222 COVID-19 vaccine. Generated by immunoSEQ multiplex PCR, the TCRdb table keeps only in-frame clones and is missing some. This sample yields about 120,000 clones, of which 85% to 95% are seen a single time; approximately 1.4% belongs to the top ten. Sequenced material: peripheral blood, taken 28 days after the second AZD1222 dose. These receptors originate from an adult who received the AZD1222 COVID-19 vaccine.

This clone has a single count. V and J are TRBV28 and TRBJ1-1; D is unclear. The germline CDR1 and CDR2 sequences are MDHEN and SYDVKM. This CDR3 is 15 amino acids long. The V end lost 6 bases, the J end lost 1 base, and 15 bases lay between the germline ends. The CDR3 bases are TGTGCCAGCAGCAATGAAAAGACCCCGAACACTGAAGCTTTCTTT. This sequence encodes CASSNEKTPNTEAFF. Together with reference TRBV28 and TRBJ1-1, the CDR3 gives the full variable domain: DVKVTQSSRYLVKRTGEKVFLECVQDMDHENMFWYRQDPGLGLRLIYFSYDVKMKEKGDIPEGYSVSREKKERFSLILESASTNQTSMYLCASSNEKTPNTEAFFGQGTRLTVV.

V gene TRBV6-1 combines with J gene TRBJ1-1; D unclear. The CDR3 loop spans 12 amino acids. Trimming shortened V by 2 bases and J by 4 bases, and 5 bases separated the two germline ends. Germline lookup yields CDR1 MNHNS and CDR2 SASEGT. The CDR3 DNA is TGTGCCAGCAGTGAACAGGCCACTGAAGCTTTCTTT. Translated, it gives CASSEQATEAFF.

This clone was seen once. The chain recombines TRBV6-5 with TRBJ2-1; no firm D call. Germline V lookup: CDR1 MNHEY, CDR2 SVGAGI. CDR3 length equals 13 residues. The V end lost 2 bases, the J end lost 5 bases, and 7 bases lay between the germline ends. The CDR3 region is CASSYDGNNEQFF. Here the CDR3 DNA reads TGTGCCAGCAGTTACGACGGAAACAATGAGCAGTTCTTC.

This sequence joins TRBV5-1 and TRBJ2-5; a possible D gene is TRBD2 (5 bases). V lost 1 base and J lost 4, with 11 bases in between. Germline CDR1 SGHRS, CDR2 YFSETQ. The CDR3 has 14 residues. The CDR3 region is CASSLYGAGETQYF. CDR3 in DNA: TGCGCCAGCAGCTTGTATGGTGCGGGAGAGACCCAGTACTTC.

V usage is TRBV28 and J usage is TRBJ1-5, with 12 positions matching TRBD1. Germline V gene data show CDR1 as MDHEN and CDR2 as SYDVKM. The CDR3 has 19 amino acids. After removal of 4 bases from V and 0 bases from J, the junction contained 10 bases not matched to a gene. CDR3 sequence (DNA): TGTGCCAGCAGTTGGGGGGACAGGGGGCTTAGGGGTAGCAATCAGCCCCAGCATTTT. Its translation: CASSWGDRGLRGSNQPQHF.

The chain uses TRBV3-1 (or the pseudogene TRBV3-2) and TRBJ2-6, with D perhaps TRBD2 (5 bases). CDR3 length: 17 residues. Per the germline V gene, CDR1 is LGHDT and CDR2 is YNNKEL (reference sequence). Between the trimmed V and J ends, which lost 3 bases and 2 bases, there was a span of 14 bases. CDR3 in amino acids: CASSQAVGSAGANVLTF. In nucleotides, the CDR3 is TGTGCCAGCAGCCAGGCCGTAGGGAGCGCTGGGGCCAACGTCCTGACTTTC.

The rearrangement uses TRBV5-1 and TRBJ2-5; TRBD1 agrees at 9 bases. The CDR3 is 14 residues long. J was trimmed by 4 bases and V by 4 bases; bases with no gene match: 5. Germline V gene lookup returns CDR1 SGHRS and CDR2 YFSETQ. The CDR3 DNA reads as TGCGCCAGCAGCGGACCGGGACAGGGAGAGACCCAGTACTTC. Protein: CASSGPGQGETQYF. The entire variable domain, with the rest obtained from reference TRBV5-1 and TRBJ2-5, is as follows: KAGVTQTPRYLIKTRGQQVTLSCSPISGHRSVSWYQQTPGQGLQFLFEYFSETQRNKGNFPGRFSGRQFSNSRSEMNVSTLELGDSALYLCASSGPGQGETQYFGPGTRLLVL.